Listed below are T cell receptor beta chains from one sample, sequenced in a study of regulatory T cells in long-lasting Graves disease. TCRdb reanalysed the multiplex PCR reads using MiXCR and keeps one entry per CDR3 protein. This sample carries a few hundred thousand distinct CDR3 sequences, roughly 25% of them seen once, and the ten largest clones take less than 30%. The starting material was peripheral blood mononuclear cells (PBMCs), obtained when the disease was refractory, from a patient treated with antithyroid drugs. Receptors were obtained from a woman aged 35 to 49 with Graves disease. Both conserved end residues are part of each CDR3. Each record gives: CDR3 protein, CDR3 DNA, clone size, J gene, V gene, D gene. A D gene is named only where the DNA matches it firmly. A clone size is listed for some rows: how often the clone was seen (once, few, many), or a class if it is expanded.

CASRGDREGGELFF TGTGCCAGCAGGGGGGACAGGGAAGGCGGGGAGCTGTTTTTT - TRBJ2-2 TRBV27 TRBD1
CASPGLTGTEAFF TGTGCCAGCCCCGGACTGACGGGCACTGAAGCTTTCTTT - TRBJ1-1 TRBV28 -
CAWSLTFNEKLFF TGTGCCTGGAGCCTAACTTTTAATGAAAAACTGTTTTTT - TRBJ1-4 TRBV30 -
CSALSSRGQFF TGCAGTGCTTTAAGCAGTCGCGGGCAGTTCTTC - TRBJ2-1 TRBV20-1 -
CASSLAGQDPGAFF TGCGCCAGCAGCTTGGCCGGACAGGACCCTGGAGCTTTCTTT many TRBJ1-1 TRBV5-1 TRBD1
CASSTGHPVDEQFF TGTGCCAGCAGTACAGGGCACCCCGTCGATGAGCAGTTCTTC - TRBJ2-1 TRBV28 -
CAWSGQSNQPQHF TGTGCCTGGAGTGGACAGAGCAATCAGCCCCAGCATTTT many TRBJ1-5 TRBV30 -
CASSPGGPREDEQFF TGTGCCAGCAGTCCAGGGGGGCCCAGGGAGGATGAGCAGTTCTTC - TRBJ2-1 TRBV12-3/TRBV12-4 -
CASSAREDRGETYEQYF TGTGCCAGCAGCGCACGAGAGGACAGGGGAGAAACCTACGAGCAGTACTTC few TRBJ2-7 TRBV9 TRBD1
CSQPSGGSTDTQYF TGCAGTCAGCCCAGCGGGGGAAGCACAGATACGCAGTATTTT - TRBJ2-3 TRBV20-1 TRBD2
CASSPPGTGVSNQPQHF TGTGCCAGCAGTCCCCCCGGGACAGGGGTTAGCAATCAGCCCCAGCATTTT - TRBJ1-5 TRBV28 TRBD1
CAISSLREGYEQYF TGTGCCATCAGTTCTTTGCGGGAGGGGTACGAGCAGTACTTC few TRBJ2-7 TRBV10-3 TRBD2
CASSTGFTEAFF TGTGCCAGTAGTACAGGGTTCACTGAAGCTTTCTTT - TRBJ1-1 TRBV19 -
CASSLPDGVTQYF TGTGCCAGCAGCTTACCCGATGGGGTGACCCAGTACTTC many TRBJ2-5 TRBV7-9 -
CSVASGQGVGELFF TGCAGCGTTGCCTCCGGGCAGGGGGTCGGGGAGCTGTTTTTT few TRBJ2-2 TRBV29-1 TRBD1
CASSYMVRQETQYF TGTGCCAGCAGTTATATGGTGCGACAAGAGACCCAGTACTTC many TRBJ2-5 TRBV28 -
CASRPPQGKGYEQYF TGTGCCAGCAGACCCCCCCAGGGGAAGGGCTACGAGCAGTACTTC - TRBJ2-7 TRBV6-1 -
CSVRHIQETQYF TGCAGCGTTCGGCATATCCAAGAGACCCAGTACTTC many TRBJ2-5 TRBV29-1 -
CASSRGRTGHLF TGTGCCAGCAGCCGCGGAAGGACAGGACACCTCTTT many TRBJ1-1 TRBV7-9 TRBD1
CARQEGTASYEQYF TGTGCCAGGCAGGAGGGGACAGCGTCCTACGAGCAGTACTTC many TRBJ2-7 TRBV2 -
CASSEQGRVNTEAFF TGTGCCAGCAGTGAGCAGGGGAGGGTGAACACTGAAGCTTTCTTT many TRBJ1-1 TRBV28 -
CAISELIEGPGNEQFF TGTGCCATCAGTGAACTCATAGAGGGGCCGGGAAATGAGCAGTTCTTC - TRBJ2-1 TRBV10-3 -
CASSYSSGLDSFYEPQHF TGTGCCAGCAGTTACTCGAGTGGACTGGACAGCTTTTATGAGCCCCAGCATTTT - TRBJ1-5 TRBV6-8 -
CASSTGLAESTETQYF TGTGCCAGCAGCACTGGACTAGCGGAATCAACCGAGACCCAGTACTTC - TRBJ2-5 TRBV11-2 TRBD2
CASSYSRGGYEQYF TGTGCCAGCAGTTACTCACGGGGGGGCTACGAGCAGTACTTC many TRBJ2-7 TRBV6-5 TRBD2
CASSYSRPSGYEQYF TGTGCCAGCAGTTACTCGAGACCTAGCGGCTACGAGCAGTACTTC - TRBJ2-7 TRBV6-5 TRBD2
CATSSRRGLGYGYTF TGTGCCACCAGCAGTAGGAGGGGGCTAGGCTATGGCTACACCTTC many TRBJ1-2 TRBV15 TRBD1
CASSLFGGTELRKQYF TGTGCCAGCAGTTTATTCGGTGGGACGGAACTCCGTAAGCAGTACTTC many TRBJ2-7 TRBV28 -
CASSALFSSNQPQHF TGTGCCAGCAGTGCCCTCTTCAGTTCCAATCAGCCCCAGCATTTT many TRBJ1-5 TRBV6-1 -
CASSLGEGANVLTF TGCGCCAGCAGCTTGGGGGAAGGGGCCAACGTCCTGACTTTC - TRBJ2-6 TRBV5-1 -
CATSDLPPDSQELGQETQYF TGTGCCACCAGTGATTTGCCCCCGGACAGTCAGGAGTTGGGCCAAGAGACCCAGTACTTC many TRBJ2-5 TRBV24-1 -
CASLERPSSYEQYF TGTGCCAGTTTGGAAAGGCCCAGCTCCTACGAGCAGTACTTC - TRBJ2-7 TRBV19 -
CASSLAGTVKAFF TGTGCCAGCAGCTTGGCCGGGACAGTGAAAGCTTTCTTT many TRBJ1-1 TRBV7-8 TRBD1
CASSEAGASWETQHF TGTGCCAGCAGTGAGGCGGGGGCGTCTTGGGAGACCCAGCACTTC once TRBJ2-5 TRBV6-1 -
CASSFTGAMNTEAFF TGTGCCAGCAGCTTTACAGGGGCCATGAACACTGAAGCTTTCTTT - TRBJ1-1 TRBV11-2 TRBD1
CASRGLAEYQETQYF TGCGCCAGCAGGGGACTAGCGGAGTACCAAGAGACCCAGTACTTC many TRBJ2-5 TRBV10-2 TRBD2
CASSYSRVGTEAFF TGTGCCAGCAGTTACTCAAGGGTTGGCACTGAAGCTTTCTTT many TRBJ1-1 TRBV6-5 -
CASRSVYEQYF TGTGCCAGCAGATCCGTCTACGAGCAGTACTTC - TRBJ2-7 TRBV11-2 -
CASSPASLRGLAGMETQYF TGTGCCAGCAGTCCAGCTAGTCTTCGCGGACTAGCGGGAATGGAGACCCAGTACTTC many TRBJ2-5 TRBV28 TRBD2
CASSLPMTPEELFF TGTGCCAGCAGCTTACCCATGACGCCCGAGGAGCTGTTTTTT many TRBJ2-2 TRBV7-8 -
CASSYGQVWYEQYF TGTGCCAGCAGCTATGGACAGGTCTGGTACGAGCAGTACTTC few TRBJ2-7 TRBV7-9 TRBD1
CASSYWSLAGVYEQYF TGTGCCAGCAGTTACTGGTCACTAGCGGGAGTTTACGAGCAGTACTTC few TRBJ2-7 TRBV6-2/TRBV6-3 TRBD2
CASSDLGQNTGELFF TGTGCCAGCAGTGACCTTGGCCAGAACACCGGGGAGCTGTTTTTT few TRBJ2-2 TRBV6-1 -
CASKRSQGGTGELFF TGTGCCTCCAAGAGGAGTCAAGGGGGTACCGGGGAGCTGTTTTTT many TRBJ2-2 TRBV2 -
CSVGGADYWKETQYF TGCAGCGTTGGGGGGGCCGATTATTGGAAAGAGACCCAGTACTTC few TRBJ2-5 TRBV29-1 -
CASSLNPGNAYEQYF TGTGCCAGCAGCTTGAATCCAGGGAACGCCTACGAGCAGTACTTC few TRBJ2-7 TRBV28 -
CASSRVKVSNQPQHF TGTGCCAGCAGTCGCGTTAAGGTTAGCAATCAGCCCCAGCATTTT many TRBJ1-5 TRBV28 -
CASSETGTGSPNTEAFF TGTGCCAGCAGTGAAACCGGGACAGGCTCCCCGAACACTGAAGCTTTCTTT many TRBJ1-1 TRBV28 TRBD1
CASSPWGGAGGTGELFF TGTGCCAGTAGTCCATGGGGGGGAGCAGGAGGTACCGGGGAGCTGTTTTTT - TRBJ2-2 TRBV19 TRBD2
CASSPGQGRNEQYF TGTGCCAGCTCACCCGGACAGGGAAGGAACGAGCAGTACTTC few TRBJ2-7 TRBV18 TRBD1
CASSLRGFYGKLFF TGTGCCAGCAGTTTACGGGGTTTTTACGGAAAACTGTTTTTT many TRBJ1-4 TRBV28 -
CASSGFSGTGELFF TGTGCCAGCAGTGGCTTCTCGGGGACCGGGGAGCTGTTTTTT few TRBJ2-2 TRBV12-3/TRBV12-4 -
CASSLKASGRAKNIQYF TGCGCCAGCAGCTTAAAAGCTAGCGGGAGGGCCAAAAACATTCAGTACTTC - TRBJ2-4 TRBV5-1 TRBD2
CASSFWNGGPLNEQYF TGTGCCAGCAGCTTTTGGAATGGAGGACCTCTTAACGAGCAGTACTTC - TRBJ2-7 TRBV5-6 -
CASSLLWAYTGELFF TGTGCCAGCAGCTTATTATGGGCCTACACCGGGGAGCTGTTTTTT many TRBJ2-2 TRBV11-2 -
CASSLNPVNTEAFF TGTGCCAGCAGTTTAAACCCGGTGAACACTGAAGCTTTCTTT - TRBJ1-1 TRBV27 -
CSAPGLAATYEQYF TGCAGTGCCCCTGGACTAGCGGCGACCTACGAGCAGTACTTC few TRBJ2-7 TRBV20-1 TRBD2